This T cell receptor beta chain was sequenced in a study of cytomegalovirus exposure and HLA in healthy donors. CDR3 length equals 15 residues. Trimming cost V 2 bases and J 1 base, with 12 bases left between them. CDR1 is SGHRS, CDR2 YFSETQ, per germline. This clone was detected a few times. Use of 60 Vbeta and 13 Jbeta primers characterized the PCR. Measured with immunoSEQ multiplex PCR; TCRdb has only the in-frame clones, and not every one. This table has over 150,000 clones, around 77% appearing once. The chain carries TRBV5-1 and TRBJ1-1; perhaps TRBD1 as D (5 bases). This sequence was found in a woman aged 45-60 years in good health and CMV-seropositive. The sample consisted of PBMCs. CDR3 loop: CASSLPRVENTEAFF. In nucleotides, the CDR3 is TGCGCCAGCAGCTTACCCAGGGTTGAGAACACTGAAGCTTTCTTT. Based on the CDR3 plus reference TRBV5-1 and TRBJ1-1, the full variable domain is KAGVTQTPRYLIKTRGQQVTLSCSPISGHRSVSWYQQTPGQGLQFLFEYFSETQRNKGNFPGRFSGRQFSNSRSEMNVSTLELGDSALYLCASSLPRVENTEAFFGQGTRLTVV.